These 20 T cell receptor beta chains were sequenced from one sample in a study of cytomegalovirus exposure and HLA in healthy donors. The PCR made use of 60 Vbeta and 13 Jbeta primers. Libraries were prepared by immunoSEQ multiplex PCR; TCRdb keeps only in-frame clonotypes and omits some of them. Of about 130,000 clones in the sample, around 74% were seen once. Sequences were obtained from PBMCs. These receptors were obtained from a woman in her 50s in good health and CMV-seropositive.

This chain uses TRBV12-5 with TRBJ2-1, with TRBD2 matching over 9 bases. The trim removed 1 base at V and 0 bases at J, leaving 10 bases unmatched. This CDR3 region has 19 residues. CDR1 is LGHNT, CDR2 FRNRAP, per germline. The CDR3 region is CASGLGGLAGGGSYNEQFF. DNA of the CDR3: TGTGCTAGTGGTTTGGGGGGACTAGCTGGGGGAGGCTCCTACAATGAGCAGTTCTTC.

A few counts support this clone. The chain combines TRBV9 with TRBJ2-7, with D perhaps matching TRBD2 (5 bases). V was pared by 0 bases and J by 1 base, with 8 bases between. The CDR3 loop spans 14 amino acids. CDR1 and CDR2 from the germline V gene are SGDLS and YYNGEE. The CDR3 bases are TGTGCCAGCAGCGTAGACCCGGGGTCCTACGAGCAGTACTTC. Translation gives CASSVDPGSYEQYF. The full variable domain, rest sourced from reference TRBV9 and TRBJ2-7, is DSGVTQTPKHLITATGQRVTLRCSPRSGDLSVYWYQQSLDQGLQFLIQYYNGEERAKGNILERFSAQQFPDLHSELNLSSLELGDSALYFCASSVDPGSYEQYFGPGTRLTVT.

The chain employs TRBV5-6 and TRBJ2-5; 7 bases are a match to TRBD2. This CDR3 is built from 14 residues. From germline, CDR1 is SGHDT and CDR2 YYEEEE. V lost 4 bases to trimming and J lost 4 bases; unmatched junction nucleotides: 7. CDR3 coding DNA: TGTGCCAGCAGCGGGGAGGGTCTTAGAGAGACCCAGTACTTC. Translating gives CASSGEGLRETQYF.

This clone was observed a single time. This chain connects TRBV2 to TRBJ2-6; D ambiguous. CDR1 is SNHLY and CDR2 is FYNNEI in the germline V gene. V shed 6 bases and J shed 1 base, with 4 bases lying between them. The CDR3 covers 13 residues. This CDR3 is CASRRSGANVLTF. The CDR3 DNA sequence: TGTGCCAGCAGGAGGTCTGGGGCCAACGTCCTGACTTTC.

This clone has more than one count but fewer than ten. J is TRBJ2-7 and V is TRBV29-1; 7 bases are shared with TRBD2. This CDR3 spans 13 amino acids. Unmatched junction bases numbered 4, after V lost 5 bases and J lost 0 bases. The germline V gene encodes CDR1 SQVTM and CDR2 ANQGSEA. CDR3 region: CSVRAGSSYEQYF. In DNA, the CDR3 is TGCAGCGTTCGAGCGGGGAGCTCCTACGAGCAGTACTTC.

The genes are TRBV27 and TRBJ1-1; 8 bases are a match to TRBD1. V shed 8 bases and J 1 base; nucleotides not matched to a gene: 9. From germline, CDR1 is MNHEY and CDR2 SMNVEV (reference sequence). The CDR3 is made up of 15 amino acids. DNA of the CDR3: TGTGCCAGCCGGTCAGGGGGCTCGCGGAACACTGAAGCTTTCTTT. Protein sequence: CASRSGGSRNTEAFF.

V gene TRBV5-8 combines with J gene TRBJ1-4; D not resolved. The V gene's germline CDR1 is SGHTS and CDR2 YDEGEE. The CDR3 contains 12 residues. With 4 bases removed from V and 8 bases from J, the gap between germline ends came to 9 bases. The CDR3 coding sequence is TGTGCCAGCAGCGAGAGGAGCGAAAAACTGTTTTTT. As protein: CASSERSEKLFF.

This chain links TRBV19 with TRBJ2-3; D perhaps matches TRBD2 (6 bases). Germline assignment: CDR1 LNHDA and CDR2 SQIVND (reference sequence). The CDR3 loop spans 12 amino acids. Trimming took off 7 bases at V and 6 bases at J, with 11 bases between the two ends. CDR3 in amino acids: CASNYGGDTQYF. The CDR3 DNA is TGTGCCAGTAACTATGGAGGGGATACGCAGTATTTT.

The chain combines TRBV14 with TRBJ1-6, with D possibly matching TRBD1 (5 bases). Germline loops: CDR1 SGHDN, CDR2 FVKESK. The CDR3 is 13 residues long. V was cut by 4 bases and J by 10 bases, with 11 bases left in between. The CDR3 loop reads CASSPFRESPLHF. The CDR3 bases are TGTGCCAGCAGCCCCTTCAGGGAATCACCCCTCCACTTT. Filled out from reference TRBV14 and TRBJ1-6, the complete variable domain reads EAGVTQFPSHSVIEKGQTVTLRCDPISGHDNLYWYRRVMGKEIKFLLHFVKESKQDESGMPNNRFLAERTGGTYSTLKVQPAELEDSGVYFCASSPFRESPLHFGNGTRLTVT.

The chain carries TRBV5-6 and TRBJ2-5, with 7 nucleotides matching TRBD2. The germline CDR1 and CDR2 sequences are SGHDT and YYEEEE. After removal of 4 bases from V and 4 bases from J, the junction contained 7 bases not matched to a gene. The CDR3 is 14 amino acids. The CDR3 reads CASSQGLVVETQYF. CDR3 nucleotide sequence: TGTGCCAGCAGCCAAGGACTAGTCGTAGAGACCCAGTACTTC.

The rearrangement links TRBV5-1 to TRBJ2-3; 7 positions agree with TRBD2. The CDR3 totals 14 residues. V was pared by 0 bases and J by 4 bases, with 2 bases of the junction left unmatched. In germline, CDR1 is SGHRS, CDR2 YFSETQ. In DNA form, the CDR3 reads TGCGCCAGCAGCTTGGGACTAGCTGCAGATACGCAGTATTTT. This gives the protein CASSLGLAADTQYF.

Written as DNA, the CDR3 is TGTGCCAGCAGTGAAAGCCGCGGACAAGAGACCCAGTACTTC. Translated, it gives CASSESRGQETQYF. The chain employs TRBV2 and TRBJ2-5; D is uncertain. The CDR3 totals 14 residues. The germline V and J ends were trimmed by 2 bases and 2 bases, with 9 bases remaining between them. CDR1 and CDR2 (germline): SNHLY, FYNNEI.

The rearrangement links TRBV10-3 to TRBJ2-3; D is perhaps TRBD2 (5 bases). The CDR3 is 13 residues long. The germline V gene has CDR1 ENHRY and CDR2 SYGVKD. V shed 0 bases and J shed 6 bases, with 7 bases lying between them. In DNA, the CDR3 is TGTGCCATCAGTGAGTCGAGGGCCGATACGCAGTATTTT. Encoded protein: CAISESRADTQYF.

This chain joins TRBV4-3 and TRBJ2-7, with 8 positions matching TRBD1. The junction had 4 bases not matched to a gene; V was cut back by 6 bases and J by 0 bases. Germline CDR1 and CDR2: LGHNA and YSLEER. CDR3 length: 14 amino acids. CDR3 region: CASSPGTGSYEQYF. CDR3 coding DNA: TGCGCCAGCAGTCCCGGGACAGGCTCCTACGAGCAGTACTTC.

The chain recombines TRBV11-2 with TRBJ1-2; D possibly corresponds to TRBD1 (6 bases). Germline V gives CDR1 SGHAT, CDR2 FQNNGV. Trimming took off 5 bases at V and 6 bases at J, with 13 bases between the two ends. The CDR3 is made up of 13 amino acids. The CDR3 region is CASSPARGDGYTF. The CDR3 DNA follows: TGTGCCAGCAGCCCGGCCAGGGGAGATGGCTACACCTTC. Full variable domain (rest looked up from reference TRBV11-2 and TRBJ1-2): EAGVAQSPRYKIIEKRQSVAFWCNPISGHATLYWYQQILGQGPKLLIQFQNNGVVDDSQLPKDRFSAERLKGVDSTLKIQPAKLEDSAVYLCASSPARGDGYTFGSGTRLTVV.

The V gene is TRBV19, the J gene TRBJ1-5, with TRBD1 matching 9 bases. The V gene's germline CDR1 is LNHDA and CDR2 SQIVND (reference sequence). The CDR3 has 16 amino acids. The junction had 8 bases not matched to a gene; V was cut back by 7 bases and J by 1 base. The CDR3 loop reads CASNRLQGASNQPQHF. The CDR3 DNA follows: TGTGCCAGTAATCGGTTACAGGGGGCGAGCAATCAGCCCCAGCATTTT.

The rearrangement joins TRBV20-1 to TRBJ1-1; 7 nucleotides agree with TRBD1. The germline V gene encodes CDR1 DFQATT and CDR2 SNEGSKA (reference sequence). The ends lost 7 bases at V and 4 bases at J; junction bases unmatched: 3. The CDR3 contains 11 residues. The chain's CDR3 is CSVNRGTEAFF. CDR3 bases: TGCAGTGTTAACAGGGGCACTGAAGCTTTCTTT.

V usage is TRBV6-1 and J usage is TRBJ2-7; 9 bases align to TRBD2. Germline-derived CDR1 and CDR2 are MNHNS and SASEGT. This CDR3 is built from 13 residues. The ends lost 6 bases at V and 6 bases at J; junction bases unmatched: 6. CDR3 sequence reads: CASRVAGDPEQYF. In DNA, the CDR3 is TGTGCCAGCAGGGTAGCGGGGGACCCCGAGCAGTACTTC.

The gene calls are TRBV15 and TRBJ2-3; no clear D. Germline V gives CDR1 LNHNV, CDR2 YYDKDF (reference sequence). V lost 0 bases, J lost 5 bases, and 12 bases lay in between. The CDR3 contains 15 residues. The CDR3 DNA is TGTGCCACCAGCAGAGATCTAGGCGCGGTAGATACGCAGTATTTT. It yields the protein CATSRDLGAVDTQYF.

The chain has TRBV4-2 and TRBJ1-4; tentative D call: TRBD1 (6 bases). Germline CDR1 and CDR2: LGHNA and YNFKEQ. Trimming took 5 bases from V and 8 from J, leaving 15 bases between them. This CDR3 is 14 amino acids long. The CDR3 coding sequence is TGTGCCAGCAGCGGGGGGGGCTCAAAGGAAAAACTGTTTTTT. Translating gives CASSGGGSKEKLFF.